The sequence of this T cell receptor beta chain was determined in a study of long-term antiretroviral therapy in people with HIV. Treatment locations for all participants with HIV were in the United States. Study-level results: The clones with expansion before ART were dominant in the repertoire at all time points. Information pertaining to ART adherence, viral resistance or therapeutic modifications was not obtained. Blood dates from about 2003 to 2018, possibly under older ART regimens.

Samples were assayed with immunoSEQ v3.0 at survey level. Assay used: immunoSEQ multiplex PCR; TCRdb lists only in-frame clones, some missing. The table includes about 33,000 clones, 60% to 85% detected once. About this clone itself: No antigen is known for it.

This TCR derives from a woman aged 50 to 65 with HIV. The specimen comprised unsorted PBMCs, sampled 2 years after starting antiretroviral therapy.

CDR3 sequence (DNA): TGTGCCAGCAGCTATCGAGCCGGCCCAACCCAAGAGACCCAGTACTTC. Translation gives CASSYRAGPTQETQYF. J is TRBJ2-5 and V is TRBV11-1; D unclear. Germline loops: CDR1 SGHAT, CDR2 FQDESV (reference sequence). The CDR3 covers 16 residues. Trimming took off 4 bases at V and 1 base at J, with 16 bases between the two ends.